This T cell receptor beta chain emerged from a study of OX40 agonist ivuxolimab in advanced cancers. About the research overall: Subjects had a mean age of around 60 years, with a range of 23 to 79; around 80% were male. Prior checkpoint blockade (anti-PD-1, anti-PD-L1 or anti-CTLA-4) was permitted; around 37% had it.

The method was immunoSEQ multiplex PCR; TCRdb's version includes in-frame clones alone and lacks a portion of them. The profile covers 55,000 to 85,000 clones, with approximately 86% appearing a single time and roughly 0.75% taken by the ten largest. This CDR3 comprises 15 residues. CDR1 SGHAT and CDR2 FQNNGV come from the germline V gene. Trimming stripped 4 bases from V and 2 bases from J, with 14 bases between. The TCR was taken from an adult with an advanced solid tumor such as melanoma, head and neck, liver or kidney cancer. The V and J genes are TRBV11-2 and TRBJ2-5; the D is unclear. Sequenced here: CD4+ or CD8+ T cells sorted from blood, sampled in a trial of the OX40 agonist ivuxolimab. The CDR3 DNA sequence: TGTGCCAGCAGCTCCCGAATGGGCTATCAAGAGACCCAGTACTTC. Encoded protein: CASSSRMGYQETQYF.